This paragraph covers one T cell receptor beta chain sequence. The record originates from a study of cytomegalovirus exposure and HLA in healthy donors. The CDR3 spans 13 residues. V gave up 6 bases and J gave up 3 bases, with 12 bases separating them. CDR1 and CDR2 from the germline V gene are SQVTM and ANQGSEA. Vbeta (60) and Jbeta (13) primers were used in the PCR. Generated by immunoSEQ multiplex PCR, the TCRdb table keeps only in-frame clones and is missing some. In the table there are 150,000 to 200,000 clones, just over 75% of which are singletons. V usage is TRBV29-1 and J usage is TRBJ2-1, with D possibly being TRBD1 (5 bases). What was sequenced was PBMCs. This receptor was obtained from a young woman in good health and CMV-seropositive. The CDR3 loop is CSVGRSGYNEQFF. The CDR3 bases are TGCAGCGTGGGGCGGTCAGGCTACAATGAGCAGTTCTTC.